The present T cell receptor beta chain was sequenced within a study of T-cell memory formation after mild COVID-19. Overall study: In these data, TCR clusters were largely donor specific. Overall study results and limits: Prior to infection, memory already included some responding clones, suggesting cross-reactive memory joined. Contracting clones, day 15 to 85, had balanced CD4/CD8, and later expanders favored CD4+.

Barcoded TCR alpha and TCR beta cDNA libraries with UMIs came from 5'RACE using constant-segment primers. TCRdb re-derived calls from the 5' RACE reads in MiXCR, one entry per CDR3 protein. The profile shows 50,000 or so distinct CDR3 sequences, over 8.5% of them singletons. The CDR3 loop spans 13 amino acids. V shed 8 bases, J shed 8 bases, and the junction held 9 bases outside the gene matches. This clonotype appeared many times. Its antigen is unidentified. V gene TRBV12-3 or TRBV12-4 combines with J gene TRBJ2-1; TRBD2 aligns across 7 bases. The clonotype comes from an adult woman who had mild COVID-19 (a few samples of this study predate the infection). Cell type and time point are not known. The sample was PBMCs or a T cell subset sorted from them (not recorded which). CDR3: CASLGLAVDEQFF. The CDR3 DNA is TGTGCCAGCCTGGGGCTAGCGGTTGATGAGCAGTTCTTC.